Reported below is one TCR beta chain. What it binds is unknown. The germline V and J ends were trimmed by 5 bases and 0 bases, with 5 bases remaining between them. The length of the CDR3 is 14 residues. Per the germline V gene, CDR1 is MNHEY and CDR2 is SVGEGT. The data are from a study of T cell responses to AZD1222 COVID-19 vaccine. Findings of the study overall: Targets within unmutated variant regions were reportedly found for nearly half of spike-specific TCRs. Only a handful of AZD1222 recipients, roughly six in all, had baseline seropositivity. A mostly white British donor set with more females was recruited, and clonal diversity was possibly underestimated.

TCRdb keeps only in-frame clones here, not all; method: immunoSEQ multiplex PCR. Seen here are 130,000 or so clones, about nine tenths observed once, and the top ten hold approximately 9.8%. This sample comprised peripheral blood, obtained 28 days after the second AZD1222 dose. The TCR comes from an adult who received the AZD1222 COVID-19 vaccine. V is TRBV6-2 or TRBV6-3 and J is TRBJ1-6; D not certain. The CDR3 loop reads CASSANSYNSPLHF. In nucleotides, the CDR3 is TGTGCCAGCAGTGCTAACTCCTATAATTCACCCCTCCACTTT.